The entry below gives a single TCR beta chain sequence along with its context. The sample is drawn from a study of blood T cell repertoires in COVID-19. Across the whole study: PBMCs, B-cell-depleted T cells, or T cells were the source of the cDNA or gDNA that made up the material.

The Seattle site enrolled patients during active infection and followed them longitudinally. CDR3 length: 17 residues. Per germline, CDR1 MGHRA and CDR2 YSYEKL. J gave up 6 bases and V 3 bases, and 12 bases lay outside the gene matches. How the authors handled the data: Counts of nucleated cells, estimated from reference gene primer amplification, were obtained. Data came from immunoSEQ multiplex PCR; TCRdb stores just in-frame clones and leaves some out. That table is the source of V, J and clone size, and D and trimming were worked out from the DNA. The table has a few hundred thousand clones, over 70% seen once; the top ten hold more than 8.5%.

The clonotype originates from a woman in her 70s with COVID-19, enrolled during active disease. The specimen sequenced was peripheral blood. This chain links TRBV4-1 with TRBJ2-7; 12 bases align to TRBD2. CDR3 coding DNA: TGCGCCAGCAGCCAGGACCCCCCTAGCGGGAGGGCAAGCGAGCAGTACTTC. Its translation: CASSQDPPSGRASEQYF.